The following is a TCR beta chain sequence with its context. Its antigen is currently not known. No base quality values were provided; no much bigger clone lies one nucleotide off. V gives up 10 bases and J gives up 0 bases, and the segment between their germline ends measures 13 bases. The CDR3 sequence holds 14 residues, the cysteine and phenylalanine included. The read is trimmed to its CDR3 DNA, 42 bases read in frame from base 1. In the germline V gene (reference sequence), CDR1 corresponds to LNHDA and CDR2 to SQIVND. This specimen comes from a study of blood T cell repertoires in COVID-19 (dated by TCRdb to 2018 to 2021). Regarding the complete study: Samples from collaborators originated in the United States, Italy and Spain and spanned both the acute and convalescent phases of COVID-19. The material from the prospective study consisted of cDNA or gDNA derived from T cells, B-cell-depleted T cells, or PBMCs. The dataset comprised deeply sampled blood TCRbeta repertoires from subjects exposed to, actively infected with, or recovered from COVID-19. The repertoires were released in a freely available public database intended as a resource for research on the immune response to SARS-CoV-2. The samples were drawn from the first 160 participants of the ongoing ImmuneRACE study and from over 950 subjects provided by 6 global collaborators. Nearly every sample came with metadata listing a de-identified subject ID, COVID-19 status, age in years and sex. Where available, HLA class I and class II types were obtained from metadata supplied by the sample provider rather than from assay-based typing.

Points the paper makes about the study in general: The amount of clinical and demographic metadata varied by source and participant and was provided uncurated.

Another Seattle source contributed samples from volunteer blood donors who had recovered from COVID-19. Whole blood was collected in K2EDTA tubes by collaborating institutions according to the institutions' own protocols. For TCRbeta analysis, collaborator samples were shipped as frozen whole blood, as isolated PBMCs, or as DNA extracted from either sample type. TCRbeta CDR3 regions were amplified from genomic DNA by means of the immunoSEQ Assay, a bias-controlled multiplex PCR. The paper's data handling went like this. The number of nucleated cells in each sample was estimated by amplification of reference gene primers within the assay. Sequence reads were collapsed and filtered to measure the absolute abundance of every unique TCRbeta CDR3 rearrangement. For each sample, productive Simpson clonality was calculated as the square root of Simpson's diversity index across productive rearrangements. Entries here come from immuneACCESS through TCRdb and include only in-frame sequences with V and J called. Some clones fail to appear in such tables; in the studies checked, an unresolved V gene covers under half of the shortfall, and the cause of the remainder is unknown. Clone size and the V and J calls come from that table; the DNA yielded D and trimming. The sample includes roughly 260,000 clones, with 86% observed a single time. Of the sample, approximately 9.4% falls within the top ten clones.

The TCR was taken from a man aged 40-49 years who had recovered from COVID-19. The sequencing sample was made of peripheral blood. This receptor chain uses TRBV19 and TRBJ1-3; no D segment can be confidently identified. The encoded CDR3 is CATPRSNSGNTIYF. The DNA sequence reads TGTGCCACCCCGCGGAGCAACTCTGGAAACACCATATATTTT.